The 19 T cell receptor beta chains given below trace back to one sample, sequenced in a study of CD8 T cells in ankylosing spondylitis. Study-wide results and caveats: In ankylosing spondylitis blood, a motif of roughly eight highly homologous TCR beta variants appeared characteristic.

Which antigens these TCRs recognize remains unknown. MiXCR, run by TCRdb on the 5' RACE reads, gives a single entry per CDR3 protein. The sample consists of some 700,000 distinct CDR3 sequences, roughly 19% of them appearing once. What was sequenced was blood, either unsorted or a sorted T cell fraction (not recorded which). The receptors shown here come from a male donor with ankylosing spondylitis.

The chain joins TRBV3-1 to TRBJ1-5, with D possibly matching TRBD1 (5 bases). From germline, CDR1 is LGHDT and CDR2 YNNKEL (reference sequence). This CDR3 comprises 15 residues. The ends were cut back, 0 bases at V and 6 bases at J, with 12 bases in the middle. The CDR3 bases are TGTGCCAGCAGCCAAGAAGGTAGGGGCCCTCAGCCCCAGCATTTT. This encodes CASSQEGRGPQPQHF.

The sample holds a few counts of this clonotype. The chain links TRBV7-2 to TRBJ2-7, with 7 positions matching TRBD1. Germline-derived CDR1 and CDR2 are SGHTA and FQGNSA. CDR3 length: 14 amino acids. Trimming cost V 5 bases and J 3 bases; bases outside gene matches: 7. CDR3 sequence reads: CASSKTGTDYEQYF. The CDR3 coding sequence is TGTGCCAGCAGCAAGACCGGGACAGACTACGAGCAGTACTTC.

This chain connects TRBV2 to TRBJ2-5, with TRBD2 identical over 9 bases. Looked up from germline, CDR1 is SNHLY and CDR2 is FYNNEI. V was pared by 0 bases and J by 4 bases, with 6 bases of the junction left unmatched. The CDR3 loop spans 16 amino acids. CDR3 residues: CASSEALGGRAETQYF. The CDR3 DNA is TGTGCCAGCAGTGAAGCGCTTGGCGGGAGGGCAGAGACCCAGTACTTC.

V gene TRBV7-2 combines with J gene TRBJ1-3, with D possibly TRBD1 on 5 matching bases. The CDR3 is 14 residues long. Trimming removed 2 bases at V and 4 bases at J, with 9 bases between. In germline, CDR1 is SGHTA, CDR2 FQGNSA. The CDR3 region is CASSLRQHGNTIYF. The CDR3 DNA reads TGTGCCAGCAGCTTAAGACAGCACGGAAACACCATATATTTT.

The gene calls are TRBV9 and TRBJ2-1; the D gene is possibly TRBD2 (6 bases). The V and J ends lost 2 bases and 5 bases respectively, with 11 bases between them. CDR3 length: 14 residues. Germline CDR1 SGDLS, CDR2 YYNGEE. CDR3 sequence (DNA): TGTGCCAGCAGCGTCCAGGACTACCACAATGAGCAGTTCTTC. Translated: CASSVQDYHNEQFF.

In its sample, this clonotype was seen a few times. The V call is TRBV25-1, the J call TRBJ1-3; D is ambiguous. The germline CDR1 and CDR2 sequences are MGHDK and SYGVNS. Trimming took 10 bases from V and 0 from J, leaving 25 bases between them. The CDR3 runs 18 residues. CDR3 sequence (DNA): TGTGCCACCCAACAAGACCCTACGTGGTGGAGCTCTGGAAACACCATATATTTT. It codes for CATQQDPTWWSSGNTIYF.

This clonotype was observed a handful of times. V usage is TRBV7-6 and J usage is TRBJ2-5, with D perhaps matching TRBD2 (5 bases). Germline V gene data show CDR1 as SGHVS and CDR2 as FNYEAQ. Trimming left V 3 bases short and J 3 bases short, with 8 bases between. CDR3 length equals 13 residues. This CDR3 is CASSFAGEETQYF. In DNA, the CDR3 is TGTGCCAGCAGCTTTGCCGGGGAAGAGACCCAGTACTTC.

This clonotype was seen only a few times. The genes are TRBV5-6 and TRBJ1-4, with D uncertain. In germline, CDR1 is SGHDT, CDR2 YYEEEE. V lost 4 bases, J lost 6 bases, and 10 bases lay in between. The CDR3 runs to 13 residues. The CDR3 sequence is CASSLNSYEKLFF. CDR3 DNA: TGTGCCAGCAGCCTAAATTCTTATGAAAAACTGTTTTTT.

The chain uses TRBV4-1 and TRBJ1-1; D is unclear. The ends were cut back, 0 bases at V and 2 bases at J, with 10 bases in the middle. The CDR3 runs to 15 residues. Germline-derived CDR1 and CDR2 are MGHRA and YSYEKL. DNA of the CDR3: TGCGCCAGCAGCCAAGATGGGGTGGGCAACACTGAAGCTTTCTTT. It is translated as CASSQDGVGNTEAFF.

This clonotype was recorded a few times. This chain joins TRBV2 and TRBJ1-2; TRBD1 might be the D (5 bases). The CDR3 sequence is 13 residues long. The germline V and J ends were trimmed by 4 bases and 7 bases, with 13 bases remaining between them. CDR1 and CDR2 from the germline V gene are SNHLY and FYNNEI. CDR3 residues: CASSGPGSGGYTF. As DNA, the CDR3 is TGTGCCAGCAGTGGTCCAGGGTCTGGTGGCTACACCTTC.

This clonotype was found a few times. The genes are TRBV5-1 and TRBJ1-6; D is ambiguous. Germline assignment: CDR1 SGHRS and CDR2 YFSETQ. The CDR3 runs to 17 residues. The ends were cut back, 5 bases at V and 0 bases at J, with 15 bases in the middle. CDR3 sequence: CASSPGLQSSYNSPLHF. For the CDR3, the DNA is TGCGCCAGCAGTCCCGGACTCCAGAGCTCCTATAATTCACCCCTCCACTTT.

This clonotype was recorded a few times. This chain connects TRBV12-3 or TRBV12-4 to TRBJ2-5; TRBD1 matches at 8 bases. V dropped 5 bases and J dropped 2; count of bases not matched to a gene: 7. The CDR3 runs to 15 residues. Here the CDR3 reads CASSTRTGRQETQYF. The CDR3 coding sequence is TGTGCCAGCAGTACCCGGACAGGGAGACAAGAGACCCAGTACTTC.

This clonotype appeared a few times. This chain connects TRBV29-1 to TRBJ2-5, with TRBD2 matching 8 bases. Trimming removed 8 bases from V and 7 bases from J; junction bases left unmatched: 15. The CDR3 runs to 14 residues. Germline V gene data show CDR1 as SQVTM and CDR2 as ANQGSEA. CDR3 residues: CSRIRREGRGTQYF. The CDR3 coding sequence is TGCAGCCGTATCCGCCGGGAGGGCCGAGGGACCCAGTACTTC.

This clonotype was counted a few times. The V call is TRBV21-1, the J call TRBJ2-2; the table's TRBD1 call for D was not verified on the DNA. TRBV21-1 is noted as a pseudogene. This CDR3 is built from 14 residues. CDR3 protein: CASSSHRGAGELFF. In nucleotides, the CDR3 is TGTGCCAGCAGCAGCCACAGGGGGGCCGGGGAGCTGTTTTTT.

This clonotype was seen a few times. The chain joins TRBV6-4 to TRBJ2-7, with 9 bases matching TRBD1. The trim removed 6 bases at V and 0 bases at J, leaving 3 bases unmatched. CDR1 MRHNA and CDR2 SNTAGT come from the germline V gene. This CDR3 has 14 residues. The CDR3 is CASSEDRGSYEQYF. CDR3 sequence (DNA): TGTGCCAGCAGCGAGGACAGGGGCTCCTACGAGCAGTACTTC.

This clonotype has more than one count but fewer than ten. V is TRBV12-3 or TRBV12-4 and J is TRBJ1-2; TRBD1 matches at 9 bases. The CDR3 runs 17 residues. The trim removed 2 bases at V and 5 bases at J, leaving 12 bases unmatched. This chain's CDR3 is CASSLIPPGQGSYGYTF. DNA for the CDR3: TGTGCCAGCAGTTTAATTCCCCCAGGACAGGGGTCTTATGGCTACACCTTC.

In its sample, this clonotype was seen a few times. The DNA for the CDR3 is TGTGCCAGCCTCGGGCATTCCGGAAATACGCAGTATTTT. Translation gives CASLGHSGNTQYF. V and J are TRBV27 and TRBJ2-3; D is ambiguous. Trimming took 8 bases from V and 7 from J, leaving 16 bases between them. In germline, CDR1 is MNHEY, CDR2 SMNVEV (reference sequence). The CDR3 has 13 amino acids.

The gene calls are TRBV15 and TRBJ2-1; D perhaps matches TRBD2 (5 bases). The V and J ends lost 0 bases and 1 base respectively, with 13 bases between them. The CDR3 has 17 residues. In germline, CDR1 is LNHNV, CDR2 YYDKDF (reference sequence). DNA of the CDR3: TGTGCCACCAGCAGAGATCATCAGCGGCATTCCTACAATGAGCAGTTCTTC. This gives the protein CATSRDHQRHSYNEQFF.

The V and J genes are TRBV6-2 or TRBV6-3 and TRBJ1-2; possibly TRBD1 for D (5 bases). There are 14 residues in the CDR3. V lost 10 bases, J lost 9 bases, and 24 bases lay in between. CDR1 MNHEY and CDR2 SVGEGT come from the germline V gene. The CDR3 DNA is TGTGCCACTCTCGATGCAGGGCCTCCTGGGAGCTACACCTTC. Translated, it gives CATLDAGPPGSYTF.